Sequencing of this T cell receptor (beta chain) was carried out in a study of cytomegalovirus exposure and HLA in healthy donors. Notes on the study in general: In a later analysis, DRB1 alleles had the most associated TCRs; HLA-C alleles the fewest.

Comments on this clone: Its specificity is unknown.

Germline lookup yields CDR1 SQVTM and CDR2 ANQGSEA. Trimming shortened V by 5 bases and J by 2 bases, and 13 bases separated the two germline ends. This CDR3 has 13 residues. Vbeta (60) and Jbeta (13) primers were used in the PCR. Profiling relied on immunoSEQ multiplex PCR, and the TCRdb table lists in-frame clones only, not all of them. Altogether some 190,000 clones are present, roughly 80% being singletons, with the ten largest covering about 2.4%. The chain is built from TRBV29-1 and TRBJ2-7; D is uncertain. The material sequenced was PBMCs. The TCR originated in a male donor in good health and CMV-seronegative. In DNA, the CDR3 is TGCAGCGTTCTACCTGACACAACCTACGAGCAGTACTTC. Its translation is CSVLPDTTYEQYF.